This T cell receptor beta chain appears in the sequencing data of a study of blood T cell repertoires in COVID-19. Study details: Material from acute and convalescent COVID-19 was sourced from the United States, Italy and Spain. PBMCs, B-cell-depleted T cells, or T cells provided the cDNA or gDNA that made up the material.

Trimming left V 4 bases short and J 2 bases short, with 13 bases between. Germline values: CDR1 SGHRS, CDR2 YFSETQ. This CDR3 is 15 amino acids long. Authors' methods: It was from reference gene primer amplification that nucleated cell counts were estimated. Some clones are missing from TCRdb's copy, which holds only in-frame ones; the method was immunoSEQ multiplex PCR. For V, J and clone size, that table is used; D and trimming come from the DNA. The repertoire holds fewer than 45,000 clones, 90% seen once, with around 25% in the top ten. This sequence originates from a man between 60 and 75 years old with active or convalescent COVID-19. The sequencing input was peripheral blood. J is TRBJ1-5 and V is TRBV5-1; D not certain. CDR3 loop: CASSLSGDRNQPQHF. As DNA, the CDR3 is TGCGCCAGCAGCCTTTCAGGTGACCGCAATCAGCCCCAGCATTTT.